Below, one T cell receptor (beta chain) is given with its context. Its antigen is unknown. No base-level quality is on record; no much larger clone is a single base apart. At one collaborating source in Seattle, patients were enrolled during active infection and were followed longitudinally through the course of disease. The collaborating institutions used their own protocols to collect whole blood in K2EDTA tubes. Collaborator samples were shipped for TCRbeta analysis as frozen whole blood, isolated PBMCs, or DNA extracted from either sample type. The data derive from a study of blood T cell repertoires in COVID-19 (TCRdb year 2020). Regarding the complete study: Collaborator samples came from the United States, Italy and Spain and covered acute and convalescent phases of COVID-19. The prospective study material was composed of cDNA or gDNA derived from T cells, B-cell-depleted T cells, or PBMCs. Samples were obtained from the ongoing ImmuneRACE study (first 160 participants) and from about 1,300 subjects provided by 6 global collaborators. The repertoires were released in a freely available public database intended as a resource for research on the immune response to SARS-CoV-2. Subjects who had been exposed to COVID-19, were actively infected with it, or had recovered from it provided the deeply sampled blood TCRbeta repertoires that made up the dataset. Where available, HLA class I and class II types were obtained from metadata supplied by the sample provider rather than from assay-based typing. The sample metadata nearly always contained a de-identified subject ID, COVID-19 status, age in years and sex. Overall study outcomes, separate from this receptor: Clinical and demographic metadata were provided uncurated, with the amount varying by source and participant.

TCRbeta CDR3 regions were amplified from genomic DNA using the immunoSEQ Assay, a bias-controlled multiplex PCR. The original pipeline was this. Nucleated cell counts per sample were estimated from amplification of reference gene primers within the assay. To quantify the absolute abundance of each unique TCRbeta CDR3 rearrangement, sequence reads were collapsed and filtered. For each sample, productive Simpson clonality was calculated by taking the square root of Simpson's diversity index across productive rearrangements. What TCRdb holds here is the immuneACCESS table cut down to in-frame rearrangements. Part of the clones is not present; checked against another copy, under half of the missing clones reflect an unresolved V gene, and the others are unexplained. D and trimming come from the DNA, and the V and J calls and clone size come from that table. In this sample the table shows about 180,000 clones, roughly 81% of which occur a single time. 12% of the sample is held by the ten biggest clonotypes.

Germline trimming amounts to 2 bases on V and 2 bases on J, with 2 as the count of junction bases outside the gene matches. The CDR3 goes from the cysteine to the phenylalanine over 14 residues. Only the CDR3 part of the read is kept: 42 bases, read in frame from the first base. The germline V gene supplies CDR1 SGHTA and CDR2 FQGNSA. This receptor was identified in a woman older than 75 with COVID-19, enrolled during active disease. Sequenced material: peripheral blood. The chain uses TRBV7-2 and TRBJ2-5, and TRBD1 aligns with 7 junction nucleotides. The CDR3: CASSLRRGQETQYF. The nucleotides are TGTGCCAGCAGCTTACGCAGGGGGCAAGAGACCCAGTACTTC.